The next 29 T cell receptor beta chains were all read from a single sample in a study of patients and donors after allogeneic stem cell transplantation. TCRdb re-called the RT-PCR reads with MiXCR, one entry per CDR3 protein. Here the sample spans 900,000 to 1,000,000 distinct CDR3 sequences, roughly 17% being singletons. The sequenced sample was blood, either unsorted or a sorted T cell fraction (not recorded which). The source is a human donor who was either an allogeneic HSCT recipient or a stem cell or donor lymphocyte infusion donor (not recorded which). It is not recorded whose cells these are; they may come from a transplant donor.

This clonotype was counted between two and nine times. In DNA form, the CDR3 reads TGTGCCACCAGTGACGTTGGACAGGGCGAGCAGTACTTC. Its translation: CATSDVGQGEQYF. The chain has TRBV24-1 and TRBJ2-7; TRBD1 aligns across 8 bases. This CDR3 contains 13 residues. Germline trimming cut 4 bases from V and 6 bases from J; bases unmatched to any gene: 4. CDR1 and CDR2 from the germline V gene are KGHDR and SFDVKD.

The chain combines TRBV7-9 with TRBJ2-5, with TRBD2 as a possible D gene (5 bases). Germline-derived CDR1 and CDR2 are SEHNR and FQNEAQ (reference sequence). Deletions cut 3 bases from V and 3 bases from J, with 20 bases between. The CDR3 runs 17 residues. The CDR3 region is CASSFLGNGPGEETQYF. The CDR3 DNA sequence: TGTGCCAGCAGCTTCCTGGGGAACGGCCCCGGGGAAGAGACCCAGTACTTC.

This rearrangement joins TRBV30 to TRBJ2-1; the D is unclear. The CDR3 runs 14 residues. CDR1 and CDR2 (germline): GTSNPN, SVGIG (reference sequence). V lost 1 base, J lost 2 bases, and 9 bases lay in between. The CDR3 protein is CAWSGAGAYNEQFF. DNA for the CDR3: TGTGCCTGGAGTGGGGCAGGAGCCTACAATGAGCAGTTCTTC. The entire variable domain, with the rest obtained from reference TRBV30 and TRBJ2-1, is as follows: SQTIHQWPATLVQPVGSPLSLECTVEGTSNPNLYWYRQAAGRGLQLLFYSVGIGQISSEVPQNLSASRPQDRQFILSSKKLLLSDSGFYLCAWSGAGAYNEQFFGPGTRLTVL.

V and J are TRBV19 and TRBJ2-5; tentatively, D is TRBD1 (5 bases). This CDR3 is built from 14 residues. Trimming left V 3 bases short and J 5 bases short, with 13 bases between. Looked up from germline, CDR1 is LNHDA and CDR2 is SQIVND (reference sequence). The CDR3 region has the DNA TGTGCCAGTAGTATGGTCGGGCCAGGGGAGACCCAGTACTTC. Translating it yields CASSMVGPGETQYF.

The rearrangement uses TRBV6-1 and TRBJ2-7; D remains unclear. This CDR3 has 15 amino acids. The V gene lost 5 bases and the J gene lost 3 bases, with 17 bases spanning the gap. Germline CDR1 reads MNHNS; CDR2 reads SASEGT. The chain's CDR3 is CASSPTLDVYYEQYF. As DNA, the CDR3 is TGTGCCAGCAGTCCTACACTCGACGTTTACTACGAGCAGTACTTC.

V is TRBV9 and J is TRBJ2-5, with D possibly TRBD2 on 5 matching bases. The germline V and J ends were trimmed by 0 bases and 4 bases, with 13 bases remaining between them. The CDR3 has 15 amino acids. Germline V gene lookup returns CDR1 SGDLS and CDR2 YYNGEE. CDR3 sequence: CASSVEGRRGETQYF. CDR3 sequence (DNA): TGTGCCAGCAGCGTAGAGGGAAGACGGGGAGAGACCCAGTACTTC.

This clonotype showed up many times. This sequence joins TRBV7-9 and TRBJ1-1; D is unclear. The V end lost 4 bases, the J end lost 1 base, and 7 bases lay between the germline ends. Germline loops: CDR1 SEHNR, CDR2 FQNEAQ (reference sequence). This CDR3 region has 13 residues. For the CDR3, the DNA is TGTGCCAGCAGCTCGGTTGGGAACACTGAAGCTTTCTTT. It encodes CASSSVGNTEAFF.

This clonotype showed up just a few times. This sequence joins TRBV14 and TRBJ1-1; D call uncertain. This CDR3 comprises 14 residues. CDR1 and CDR2 (germline): SGHDN, FVKESK. Trimming removed 2 bases at V and 1 base at J, with 8 bases between. CDR3 nucleotide sequence: TGTGCCAGCAGCCAATACACACCGAACACTGAAGCTTTCTTT. Its translation is CASSQYTPNTEAFF.

A few counts support this clonotype. The V call is TRBV5-5, the J call TRBJ2-1; unclear D gene. V lost 0 bases to trimming and J lost 6 bases, with 10 bases between them. The CDR3 has 14 residues. Germline V lookup: CDR1 SGHKS, CDR2 YYEKEE (reference sequence). Here the CDR3 DNA reads TGTGCCAGCAGCTTGGACGGGTTTAGCAATGAGCAGTTCTTC. It translates to CASSLDGFSNEQFF.

The rearrangement joins TRBV19 to TRBJ2-1; 11 nucleotides match TRBD2. Per the germline V gene, CDR1 is LNHDA and CDR2 is SQIVND (reference sequence). This CDR3 has 16 residues. V lost 3 bases, J lost 8 bases, and 9 bases stayed unmatched. The CDR3 DNA reads TGTGCCAGTAGTATCTTCCTTAGCGGGGGGGCCTATGAGCAGTTCTTC. Its translation: CASSIFLSGGAYEQFF.

This clonotype has a count of ten or more. The CDR3: CASSQETWTGEGQPQHF. CDR3 nucleotides: TGCGCCAGCAGCCAAGAAACCTGGACAGGGGAGGGCCAGCCCCAGCATTTT. The chain has TRBV4-1 and TRBJ1-5; TRBD1 aligns across 9 bases. With V trimmed by 0 bases and J by 7 bases, 10 bases remained unmatched. CDR1 is MGHRA and CDR2 is YSYEKL in the germline V gene. The CDR3 extends over 17 amino acids.

In its sample, this clonotype was seen a few times. CDR3 amino acids: CASSVGSSSGRETQYF. Here the CDR3 DNA reads TGTGCCAGCAGCGTAGGGTCGTCTAGCGGGAGAGAGACCCAGTACTTC. The V gene is TRBV9, the J gene TRBJ2-5; 10 bases line up with TRBD2. Trimming took 0 bases from V and 4 from J; bases not matched to a gene: 6. From germline, CDR1 is SGDLS and CDR2 YYNGEE. The CDR3 is made up of 16 amino acids.

This clonotype was detected a few times. The chain combines TRBV9 with TRBJ1-2, with 9 bases lining up with TRBD1. Germline V gene lookup returns CDR1 SGDLS and CDR2 YYNGEE. V was pared by 2 bases and J by 5 bases, with 4 bases of the junction left unmatched. The length of the CDR3 is 14 residues. CDR3 loop: CASSVSGQGYGYTF. DNA for the CDR3: TGTGCCAGCAGCGTGTCGGGACAGGGATATGGCTACACCTTC.

The V and J genes are TRBV27 and TRBJ1-1; 7 nucleotides match TRBD1. Unmatched junction bases numbered 10, after V lost 4 bases and J lost 11 bases. Germline assignment: CDR1 MNHEY and CDR2 SMNVEV (reference sequence). CDR3 length equals 13 residues. The CDR3 protein is CASSSGTAVRAFF. For the CDR3, the DNA is TGTGCCAGCAGTTCCGGGACAGCAGTAAGGGCTTTCTTT.

This clonotype turned up a few times. CDR3 sequence reads: CASSEEFGGQANYGYTF. The CDR3 region has the DNA TGTGCCAGCAGTGAAGAATTCGGGGGCCAAGCTAACTATGGCTACACCTTC. The chain has TRBV2 and TRBJ1-2; TRBD1 is a possible D gene (6 bases). Per the germline V gene, CDR1 is SNHLY and CDR2 is FYNNEI. The CDR3 extends over 17 amino acids. V lost 1 base to trimming and J lost 0 bases, with 15 bases between them.

This clonotype has more than one count but fewer than ten. The J gene is TRBJ1-2, the V gene TRBV24-1; possibly TRBD1 for D (5 bases). Germline loops: CDR1 KGHDR, CDR2 SFDVKD. The CDR3 totals 15 residues. Trimming took off 4 bases at V and 6 bases at J, with 17 bases between the two ends. The CDR3 loop reads CATSEGFQGADGYTF. The CDR3, as DNA: TGTGCCACCAGTGAGGGTTTCCAGGGCGCCGATGGCTACACCTTC.

Ten or more counts support this clonotype. This sequence joins TRBV4-3 and TRBJ2-3; possibly TRBD1 or TRBD2 for D (5 bases each). The germline V gene has CDR1 LGHNA and CDR2 YSLEER. The CDR3 extends over 16 amino acids. Trimming cost V 0 bases and J 4 bases, with 14 bases left between them. In nucleotides, the CDR3 is TGCGCCAGCAGCCAAGATGGTTCGCAGGGAGCAGATACGCAGTATTTT. Translating it yields CASSQDGSQGADTQYF.

The rearrangement joins TRBV20-1 to TRBJ1-1; D is ambiguous. CDR1 and CDR2 (germline): DFQATT, SNEGSKA (reference sequence). Deletions cut 1 base from V and 1 base from J, with 7 bases between. CDR3 length: 13 residues. DNA of the CDR3: TGCAGTGCTAGAGGGGAGGGGAACACTGAAGCTTTCTTT. Translation: CSARGEGNTEAFF.

The table lists this clonotype with a few counts. The chain links TRBV5-1 to TRBJ1-1; D uncertain. Germline V gene sequence: CDR1 SGHRS, CDR2 YFSETQ. CDR3 length: 13 amino acids. V was pared by 2 bases and J by 6 bases, with 11 bases between. Here the CDR3 reads CASSLEERAEAFF. Written as DNA, the CDR3 is TGCGCCAGCAGCTTAGAAGAGAGAGCTGAAGCTTTCTTT.

The CDR3 here is CASSIVRQRNSPLHF. The CDR3 DNA reads TGTGCCAGTAGTATCGTTAGACAGAGGAATTCACCCCTCCACTTT. This sequence joins TRBV19 and TRBJ1-6, with D perhaps matching TRBD1 (5 bases). The V and J ends lost 3 bases and 7 bases respectively, with 13 bases between them. CDR1 and CDR2 (germline): LNHDA, SQIVND (reference sequence). This CDR3 comprises 15 residues.

This clonotype occurred a few times. The chain has TRBV4-3 and TRBJ2-1, with D unresolved. CDR3 length equals 16 residues. V was shortened by 0 bases and J by 8 bases, with 17 bases between the two germline ends. Germline CDR1 and CDR2: LGHNA and YSLEER. The CDR3 spells CASSQDQVTQLDEQFF. Here the CDR3 DNA reads TGCGCCAGCAGCCAAGATCAGGTGACGCAGCTTGATGAGCAGTTCTTC.

The table lists this clonotype with a few counts. V and J are TRBV28 and TRBJ2-5; possibly TRBD1 or TRBD2 for D (6 bases each). The CDR3 spans 14 residues. Germline CDR1 reads MDHEN; CDR2 reads SYDVKM. The V end lost 4 bases, the J end lost 4 bases, and 13 bases lay between the germline ends. This CDR3 is CASSSPEGGETQYF. CDR3 coding DNA: TGTGCCAGCAGTTCCCCGGAGGGGGGAGAGACCCAGTACTTC. The complete variable domain, with remaining parts taken from reference TRBV28 and TRBJ2-5, reads DVKVTQSSRYLVKRTGEKVFLECVQDMDHENMFWYRQDPGLGLRLIYFSYDVKMKEKGDIPEGYSVSREKKERFSLILESASTNQTSMYLCASSSPEGGETQYFGPGTRLLVL.

This clonotype has only a few counts. The chain employs TRBV27 and TRBJ2-3, with no clear D. The CDR3 loop spans 13 amino acids. Trimming left V 2 bases short and J 4 bases short, with 7 bases between. From germline, CDR1 is MNHEY and CDR2 SMNVEV (reference sequence). CDR3 bases: TGTGCCAGCAGTTTAAACTGGGCAGATACGCAGTATTTT. Translating gives CASSLNWADTQYF.

Concerning this clonotype: An end of the junction does not agree with germline; a read error may underlie this. The genes are TRBV2 and TRBJ2-7; D is possibly TRBD1 or TRBD2 (5 bases each). The CDR3 loop spans 11 amino acids. CDR1 is SNHLY, CDR2 FYNNEI, per germline. The CDR3 region has the DNA TGTGCCAGCCGACCAGAGGGACGTCCCCACTTC. It is translated as CASRPEGRPHF.

This rearrangement joins TRBV7-3 to TRBJ2-3; 7 bases are a match to TRBD2. Trimming cost V 5 bases and J 6 bases; bases outside gene matches: 11. The CDR3 covers 15 residues. Germline-derived CDR1 and CDR2 are SGHTA and FQGTGA. CDR3 amino acids: CASSHGLVHRDTQYF. Written as DNA, the CDR3 is TGTGCCAGCAGCCACGGACTAGTACATAGGGATACGCAGTATTTT.

V and J are TRBV29-1 and TRBJ2-3; D ambiguous. Trimming took off 7 bases at V and 4 bases at J, with 9 bases between the two ends. CDR1 is SQVTM, CDR2 ANQGSEA, per germline. CDR3 size: 11 residues. DNA for the CDR3: TGCAGCGCTCACCCGTCAGATACGCAGTATTTT. Translation gives CSAHPSDTQYF.

This clonotype was detected only a few times. The chain couples TRBV29-1 to TRBJ1-2, with 8 bases that match TRBD1. Germline V gene lookup returns CDR1 SQVTM and CDR2 ANQGSEA. The CDR3 extends over 13 amino acids. Germline trimming cut 4 bases from V and 3 bases from J; bases unmatched to any gene: 4. CDR3 sequence reads: CSVGSGGDYGYTF. CDR3 in DNA: TGCAGCGTTGGGTCAGGGGGCGACTATGGCTACACCTTC.

The V gene is TRBV29-1, the J gene TRBJ2-1, with 9 bases that match TRBD2. Germline V gene data show CDR1 as SQVTM and CDR2 as ANQGSEA. This CDR3 spans 11 amino acids. J gave up 10 bases and V 7 bases, and 5 bases lay outside the gene matches. CDR3: CSESSGAEQFF. CDR3 DNA: TGCAGCGAATCTAGCGGGGCAGAGCAGTTCTTC.

This clonotype was seen a handful of times. This chain connects TRBV12-3 or TRBV12-4 to TRBJ2-5; TRBD1 matches 10 bases. The V segment lost 5 bases and the J segment 2 bases; nucleotides outside the gene matches: 2. The CDR3 consists of 14 residues. CDR3: CASSGTGAQETQYF. CDR3 bases: TGTGCCAGCAGTGGGACAGGGGCGCAAGAGACCCAGTACTTC.